This T cell receptor beta chain was recovered during a study of identical twins. Regarding the study as a whole: The degree of excess twin sharing was weaker in beta out-of-frame sequences. The study reached conclusions through statistical analysis that was cross-sectional, not following the same donors.

This CDR3 region has 15 residues. Germline V gene sequence: CDR1 SSHAT, CDR2 FNYEAQ (reference sequence). Trimming cost V 5 bases and J 5 bases, with 18 bases left between them. Every one of the donors was a healthy Caucasian. On this clonotype itself: Its antigen remains unidentified.

Unique molecular identifiers were present on the cDNA, and a universal primer site came from template switching. One entry per CDR3 protein results from TCRdb running MiXCR on the 5' RACE reads. The table lists 450,000 to 650,000 distinct CDR3 sequences, 12% to 15% of them singletons. The data also belong to a second study, concerning yellow fever vaccine responses in identical twins.

The material sequenced was CD4+ T cells sorted from blood. J is TRBJ2-5 and V is TRBV7-7; either TRBD1 or TRBD2 may fit D (5 bases each). This sequence was found in a young woman in good health. CDR3 protein: CASSTRVGAGETQYF. The CDR3 DNA reads as TGTGCCAGCAGCACCCGCGTCGGGGCTGGTGAGACCCAGTACTTC.